The 30 T cell receptor beta chains below all came from one sample that was sequenced in a study of control samples from healthy donors and cancer patients. Profiled with immunoSEQ multiplex PCR; TCRdb holds only in-frame clones, not every one. The sample gives 90,000 to 150,000 clones, approximately 90% of which show up once; about 3.2% is in the top ten. The sample comprised blood. The receptors were sampled from a man in his forties in good health.

This clone has more than one count but fewer than ten. The chain links TRBV27 to TRBJ1-1; D is unclear. Germline CDR1 is MNHEY and CDR2 is SMNVEV (reference sequence). The CDR3 extends over 11 amino acids. V was clipped by 5 bases and J by 10 bases, with 11 bases between them. CDR3 amino acids: CASSRNGAAFF. Written as DNA, the CDR3 is TGTGCCAGCAGTCGGAACGGAGCAGCTTTCTTT.

This clone was counted a single time. The V gene is TRBV27, the J gene TRBJ1-1; D may be TRBD1 (6 bases). This CDR3 is 16 amino acids long. V was trimmed by 5 bases and J by 0 bases, leaving 16 bases between them. CDR1 and CDR2 (germline): MNHEY, SMNVEV (reference sequence). CDR3 bases: TGTGCCAGCAGTCCCCGGACAGTTGGGATGAACACTGAAGCTTTCTTT. The encoded protein is CASSPRTVGMNTEAFF.

The genes are TRBV11-3 and TRBJ1-2; 7 bases line up with TRBD1. V dropped 1 base and J dropped 7; count of bases not matched to a gene: 6. The CDR3 is made up of 14 amino acids. Germline V gene data show CDR1 as SGHNT and CDR2 as YENEEA. The CDR3 region has the DNA TGTGCCAGCAGCTTAGCGGCAGGGGGGCTTGGCTACACCTTC. It specifies CASSLAAGGLGYTF.

This clone was detected a few times. Different DNA sequences within this sample yield the same CDR3. The chain is built from TRBV12-3 or TRBV12-4 and TRBJ1-2; D is unclear. Trimming took off 1 base at V and 6 bases at J, with 3 bases between the two ends. The length of the CDR3 is 11 residues. CDR3 bases: TGTGCCAGCAGTTTAGGGGATGGCTACACCTTC. It codes for CASSLGDGYTF.

The chain couples TRBV15 to TRBJ2-7; D possibly matches TRBD1 or TRBD2 (6 bases each). Germline V gene data show CDR1 as LNHNV and CDR2 as YYDKDF (reference sequence). This CDR3 comprises 14 residues. Deletions cut 4 bases from V and 2 bases from J, with 12 bases between. The CDR3 DNA reads TGTGCCACCAGCAAACAGGGAGGCCCCTACGAGCAGTACTTC. Its protein is CATSKQGGPYEQYF. The full variable domain, in which reference TRBV15 and TRBJ2-7 provide the parts outside the CDR3, is DAMVIQNPRYQVTQFGKPVTLSCSQTLNHNVMYWYQQKSSQAPKLLFHYYDKDFNNEADTPDNFQSRRPNTSFCFLDIRSPGLGDTAMYLCATSKQGGPYEQYFGPGTRLTVT.

The chain couples TRBV29-1 to TRBJ1-2; tentative D call: TRBD1 (5 bases). CDR3 length equals 13 residues. V was pared by 7 bases and J by 1 base, with 13 bases between. Per germline, CDR1 SQVTM and CDR2 ANQGSEA. The CDR3 loop reads CSGFTGLNYGYTF. The CDR3 nucleotides are TGCAGCGGATTCACGGGGCTTAACTATGGCTACACCTTC.

The chain employs TRBV7-2 and TRBJ1-4; D not certain. The germline CDR1 and CDR2 sequences are SGHTA and FQGNSA. V was trimmed by 6 bases and J by 8 bases, leaving 16 bases between them. The CDR3 is 14 amino acids. The CDR3 region is CASSYGTLAEKLFF. Written as DNA, the CDR3 is TGTGCCAGCAGTTATGGCACTCTGGCGGAAAAACTGTTTTTT.

J is TRBJ1-1 and V is TRBV5-1; D is ambiguous. In germline, CDR1 is SGHRS, CDR2 YFSETQ. The CDR3 extends over 15 amino acids. V dropped 4 bases and J dropped 0 bases, with 13 bases sitting between them. The CDR3 here is CASSKNPHMNTEAFF. CDR3 nucleotide sequence: TGCGCCAGCAGCAAGAACCCACATATGAACACTGAAGCTTTCTTT.

This sequence joins TRBV5-1 and TRBJ1-3, with D possibly being TRBD1 (6 bases). CDR3 length: 15 amino acids. Per the germline V gene, CDR1 is SGHRS and CDR2 is YFSETQ. The V end was cut by 0 bases, the J end by 2 bases, with 9 bases between. CDR3 residues: CASSLAPGAGNTIYF. The CDR3, as DNA: TGCGCCAGCAGCTTGGCTCCAGGGGCTGGAAACACCATATATTTT.

V gene TRBV29-1 combines with J gene TRBJ1-5; 9 bases agree with TRBD1. V lost 6 bases and J lost 5; bases outside the gene matches: 5. Looked up from germline, CDR1 is SQVTM and CDR2 is ANQGSEA. This CDR3 is 13 amino acids long. The chain's CDR3 is CSVAGQGYQPQHF. CDR3 bases: TGCAGCGTGGCGGGACAGGGCTATCAGCCCCAGCATTTT.

The chain recombines TRBV24-1 with TRBJ2-7, with TRBD1 matching over 8 bases. The germline gives CDR1 KGHDR, CDR2 SFDVKD. The CDR3 totals 14 residues. The V segment lost 2 bases and the J segment 7 bases; nucleotides outside the gene matches: 6. CDR3 DNA: TGTGCCACCAGTGATTCCGGACAGGGAGGAGAGCAGTACTTC. This gives the protein CATSDSGQGGEQYF.

CDR3 residues: CASSYPQEREKLFF. The CDR3 DNA reads TGTGCCAGCAGTTACCCCCAGGAACGGGAAAAACTGTTTTTT. The chain couples TRBV6-6 to TRBJ1-4, with D unclear. Germline lookup yields CDR1 MNHNY and CDR2 SVGAGI (reference sequence). Trimming took 2 bases from V and 8 from J, leaving 12 bases between them. This CDR3 has 14 residues.

The rearrangement links TRBV30 to TRBJ2-3; 12 nucleotides line up with TRBD2. The germline V gene has CDR1 GTSNPN and CDR2 SVGIG (reference sequence). This CDR3 is built from 14 residues. The ends lost 5 bases at V and 6 bases at J; junction bases unmatched: 6. The CDR3: CAWDTSGGSDTQYF. The CDR3 DNA follows: TGTGCCTGGGATACTAGCGGGGGGTCGGATACGCAGTATTTT.

The genes are TRBV9 and TRBJ1-2; the match to TRBD1 covers 7 bases. From germline, CDR1 is SGDLS and CDR2 YYNGEE. The CDR3 is made up of 16 amino acids. Trimming took 4 bases from V and 5 from J; bases not matched to a gene: 14. The CDR3 DNA is TGTGCCAGCAGCCCCCGCGGGGACAGAGGAGATTATGGCTACACCTTC. Its translation is CASSPRGDRGDYGYTF. Full variable domain (rest looked up from reference TRBV9 and TRBJ1-2): DSGVTQTPKHLITATGQRVTLRCSPRSGDLSVYWYQQSLDQGLQFLIQYYNGEERAKGNILERFSAQQFPDLHSELNLSSLELGDSALYFCASSPRGDRGDYGYTFGSGTRLTVV.

J is TRBJ1-2 and V is TRBV2; D unclear. V was trimmed by 4 bases and J by 1 base, leaving 7 bases between them. In germline, CDR1 is SNHLY, CDR2 FYNNEI. This CDR3 has 13 residues. The CDR3 coding sequence is TGTGCCAGCAGTGCGGGCAGTAACTATGGCTACACCTTC. This codes for CASSAGSNYGYTF.

The CDR3 here is CASSYTSSLASWIQYF. CDR3 DNA sequence: TGTGCCAGCAGTTACACCAGTTCTCTTGCTAGTTGGATTCAGTACTTC. V gene TRBV6-5 combines with J gene TRBJ2-4; D is unresolved. This CDR3 comprises 16 residues. The germline V gene has CDR1 MNHEY and CDR2 SVGAGI. Trimming cost V 2 bases and J 10 bases, with 21 bases left between them.

This chain links TRBV27 with TRBJ2-3; the D gene could be TRBD1 or TRBD2 (5 bases each). Per the germline V gene, CDR1 is MNHEY and CDR2 is SMNVEV (reference sequence). Trimming removed 0 bases from V and 2 bases from J, with 15 bases in between. The CDR3 has 17 residues. Written as DNA, the CDR3 is TGTGCCAGCAGTTTATCGATCGGGACCAAACCCACAGATACGCAGTATTTT. This sequence encodes CASSLSIGTKPTDTQYF.

The genes are TRBV5-6 and TRBJ2-3; 9 bases line up with TRBD1. The CDR3 contains 19 residues. J gave up 5 bases and V 1 base, and 17 bases lay outside the gene matches. The germline CDR1 and CDR2 sequences are SGHDT and YYEEEE. CDR3 in amino acids: CASSLTIGLETGGRDTQYF. CDR3 DNA sequence: TGTGCCAGCAGCTTGACTATCGGCTTGGAAACAGGGGGCAGAGATACGCAGTATTTT. Drawing the rest from reference TRBV5-6 and TRBJ2-3, the complete variable domain is DAGVTQSPTHLIKTRGQQVTLRCSPKSGHDTVSWYQQALGQGPQFIFQYYEEEERQRGNFPDRFSGHQFPNYSSELNVNALLLGDSALYLCASSLTIGLETGGRDTQYFGPGTRLTVL.

V is TRBV4-1 and J is TRBJ2-3; perhaps D is TRBD1 or TRBD2 (5 bases each). The CDR3 extends over 14 amino acids. V was pared by 0 bases and J by 3 bases, with 7 bases between. Germline CDR1 MGHRA, CDR2 YSYEKL. CDR3 amino acids: CASSQDRETDTQYF. The CDR3 coding sequence is TGCGCCAGCAGCCAAGACAGGGAGACAGATACGCAGTATTTT.

The chain is built from TRBV29-1 and TRBJ2-5; TRBD1 aligns across 9 bases. Germline CDR1 and CDR2: SQVTM and ANQGSEA. V gave up 6 bases and J gave up 5 bases; unmatched junction bases: 10. This CDR3 has 14 amino acids. DNA of the CDR3: TGCAGCGTGTCCAACCGGGACAGGGCGGAGACCCAGTACTTC. Translating it yields CSVSNRDRAETQYF.

The rearrangement joins TRBV9 to TRBJ2-2; TRBD2 agrees at 9 bases. Losses at the gene ends were 3 bases for V and 6 bases for J; bases not matched to a gene: 9. This CDR3 comprises 16 residues. Per germline, CDR1 SGDLS and CDR2 YYNGEE. The CDR3 reads CASSERSGGKAGELFF. The CDR3, as DNA: TGTGCCAGCAGCGAACGTAGCGGGGGTAAAGCCGGGGAGCTGTTTTTT.

The chain couples TRBV7-3 to TRBJ2-3; D is undetermined. This CDR3 has 14 residues. The V end lost 6 bases, the J end lost 0 bases, and 10 bases lay between the germline ends. The germline V gene has CDR1 SGHTA and CDR2 FQGTGA. The CDR3 region is CASSRTASTDTQYF. The CDR3 bases are TGTGCCAGCAGTAGGACGGCTAGCACAGATACGCAGTATTTT.

The gene calls are TRBV2 and TRBJ2-3, with D unresolved. Germline-derived CDR1 and CDR2 are SNHLY and FYNNEI. The CDR3 runs 13 residues. V shed 5 bases and J shed 3 bases, with 9 bases lying between them. The DNA of the CDR3 is TGTGCCAGCAGTCCTGACGCGACAGATACGCAGTATTTT. Amino acid sequence: CASSPDATDTQYF.

The chain links TRBV25-1 to TRBJ1-2; D is perhaps TRBD1 (6 bases). This CDR3 region has 14 residues. The germline V gene encodes CDR1 MGHDK and CDR2 SYGVNS. The germline V and J ends were trimmed by 2 bases and 4 bases, with 11 bases remaining between them. CDR3 in DNA: TGTGCCAGCAGTGAAAGGGGGGGGAGCTATGGCTACACCTTC. As protein: CASSERGGSYGYTF.

CDR3 in DNA: TGTGCCACCAGCAGAGATAAGGGGAGCAATCAGCCCCAGCATTTT. Protein product: CATSRDKGSNQPQHF. The rearrangement joins TRBV15 to TRBJ1-5; perhaps TRBD1 as D (5 bases). This CDR3 region has 15 residues. CDR1 and CDR2 from the germline V gene are LNHNV and YYDKDF (reference sequence). V gave up 0 bases and J gave up 1 base, with 7 bases separating them.

This clone was seen a single time. The chain is built from TRBV12-3 or TRBV12-4 and TRBJ1-3; no firm D call. CDR3 length: 13 amino acids. V shed 3 bases and J shed 8 bases, with 11 bases lying between them. The CDR3: CASSFWVLHTIYF. DNA for the CDR3: TGTGCCAGCAGTTTTTGGGTTTTGCACACCATATATTTT.

The V gene is TRBV20-1, the J gene TRBJ1-1; possibly TRBD1 for D (5 bases). CDR1 is DFQATT and CDR2 is SNEGSKA in the germline V gene (reference sequence). CDR3 size: 13 residues. Trimming took 3 bases from V and 3 from J, leaving 11 bases between them. CDR3 in amino acids: CSASGRVDTEAFF. CDR3 sequence (DNA): TGCAGTGCTAGTGGCAGGGTTGACACTGAAGCTTTCTTT.

As DNA, the CDR3 is TGTGCCACCAGCAGACCGACAGGAGGGACTGAAGCTTTCTTT. The encoded protein is CATSRPTGGTEAFF. This rearrangement joins TRBV15 to TRBJ1-1, with a possible D match to TRBD1 (6 bases). The germline V gene has CDR1 LNHNV and CDR2 YYDKDF (reference sequence). The CDR3 covers 14 residues. Trimming took off 2 bases at V and 5 bases at J, with 12 bases between the two ends.

The chain joins TRBV24-1 to TRBJ2-1; D gene ambiguous. The length of the CDR3 is 12 residues. Deletions cut 4 bases from V and 4 bases from J, with 4 bases between. Per germline, CDR1 KGHDR and CDR2 SFDVKD. The CDR3 protein is CATSELYNEQFF. As DNA, the CDR3 is TGTGCCACCAGTGAGCTTTACAATGAGCAGTTCTTC.

CDR3 nucleotide sequence: TGTGCCAGCAGTTACTCCCGTGGGGGAATAGAGAAAAAACTGTTTTTT. Translation: CASSYSRGGIEKKLFF. This chain connects TRBV6-5 to TRBJ1-4; a possible D gene is TRBD1 (5 bases). Germline CDR1 and CDR2: MNHEY and SVGAGI. The V and J ends lost 0 bases and 9 bases respectively, with 17 bases between them. This CDR3 is 16 amino acids long.